This T cell receptor (beta chain) derives from a study of human T cells and chemical hapten exposure. Points from the study as a whole: DPC sensitization left the count of TCRs above 1 in 1000 unchanged. Patch test score was positively correlated with the counts of TCRs that had expanded at PT1.

This clonotype was detected many times. Its antigen is unidentified. Time point reported: patch test 1, 2 weeks after DPC sensitization. Stated treatment: therapeutic diphenylcyclopropenone sensitization with weekly scalp DPC. Germline CDR1 reads SNHLY; CDR2 reads FYNNEI. V was shortened by 1 base and J by 14 bases, with 15 bases between the two germline ends. The CDR3 runs 14 residues. TCRdb called the RACE reads again in MiXCR, with one record for every CDR3 protein. This sample has some 340,000 distinct CDR3 sequences, with approximately 6.3% found just once. This clonotype originated in a woman aged 18 to 35 with alopecia areata. Some clones in this sample may be carry-over from other donors' samples. J is TRBJ1-6 and V is TRBV2; tentative D call: TRBD1 (6 bases). The starting material was whole blood, obtained in connection with sensitization to the hapten diphenylcyclopropenone (DPC). The CDR3 loop is CASSEGRGLGSLHF. In nucleotides, the CDR3 is TGTGCCAGCAGTGAAGGCAGGGGCCTAGGGTCCCTCCACTTT.